These 4 T cell receptor beta chains share one sample of origin, sequenced in a study of CD8 T cells in Susac syndrome. Random hexamers primed reverse transcription of about 0.45 to 1 ug RNA. TCRdb re-derived calls from the immunoSEQ multiplex PCR reads in MiXCR, one entry per CDR3 protein. This sample has 95,000 to 150,000 distinct CDR3 sequences, with over 85% found just once. What was sequenced was CD8+ T cells from PBMCs. The receptors were sampled from a human donor with Susac syndrome.

The chain employs TRBV30 and TRBJ1-2, with 8 bases fitting TRBD1. The CDR3 extends over 14 amino acids. Germline V gene lookup returns CDR1 GTSNPN and CDR2 SVGIG (reference sequence). Trimming at V came to 4 bases and at J to 4 bases, leaving 8 bases not matched to a gene. The CDR3 protein is CAWIQGAGAYGYTF. In DNA, the CDR3 is TGTGCCTGGATCCAGGGGGCAGGGGCCTATGGCTACACCTTC.

The chain uses TRBV9 and TRBJ1-4, with TRBD1 matching 11 bases. V dropped 4 bases and J dropped 7; count of bases not matched to a gene: 9. The CDR3 is 16 amino acids. Germline V gene lookup returns CDR1 SGDLS and CDR2 YYNGEE. CDR3 residues: CASSPGGTGGSEKLFF. For the CDR3, the DNA is TGTGCCAGCAGCCCAGGGGGGACAGGGGGAAGTGAAAAACTGTTTTTT.

The rearrangement links TRBV20-1 to TRBJ2-5; TRBD2 agrees at 16 bases. Germline CDR1 is DFQATT and CDR2 is SNEGSKA (reference sequence). The trim removed 0 bases at V and 4 bases at J, leaving 11 bases unmatched. The CDR3 loop spans 19 amino acids. CDR3 sequence (DNA): TGCAGTGCTAGAGATGAGGCGGGACTAGCGGGAGGGCCCTCAGAGACCCAGTACTTC. It specifies CSARDEAGLAGGPSETQYF.

The chain joins TRBV27 to TRBJ2-7, with TRBD1 identical over 9 bases. V gave up 5 bases and J gave up 7 bases; unmatched junction bases: 6. The CDR3 runs to 13 residues. The germline V gene has CDR1 MNHEY and CDR2 SMNVEV (reference sequence). The CDR3 here is CASSPQGAEEQYF. CDR3 DNA: TGTGCCAGCAGTCCACAGGGGGCAGAAGAGCAGTACTTC.